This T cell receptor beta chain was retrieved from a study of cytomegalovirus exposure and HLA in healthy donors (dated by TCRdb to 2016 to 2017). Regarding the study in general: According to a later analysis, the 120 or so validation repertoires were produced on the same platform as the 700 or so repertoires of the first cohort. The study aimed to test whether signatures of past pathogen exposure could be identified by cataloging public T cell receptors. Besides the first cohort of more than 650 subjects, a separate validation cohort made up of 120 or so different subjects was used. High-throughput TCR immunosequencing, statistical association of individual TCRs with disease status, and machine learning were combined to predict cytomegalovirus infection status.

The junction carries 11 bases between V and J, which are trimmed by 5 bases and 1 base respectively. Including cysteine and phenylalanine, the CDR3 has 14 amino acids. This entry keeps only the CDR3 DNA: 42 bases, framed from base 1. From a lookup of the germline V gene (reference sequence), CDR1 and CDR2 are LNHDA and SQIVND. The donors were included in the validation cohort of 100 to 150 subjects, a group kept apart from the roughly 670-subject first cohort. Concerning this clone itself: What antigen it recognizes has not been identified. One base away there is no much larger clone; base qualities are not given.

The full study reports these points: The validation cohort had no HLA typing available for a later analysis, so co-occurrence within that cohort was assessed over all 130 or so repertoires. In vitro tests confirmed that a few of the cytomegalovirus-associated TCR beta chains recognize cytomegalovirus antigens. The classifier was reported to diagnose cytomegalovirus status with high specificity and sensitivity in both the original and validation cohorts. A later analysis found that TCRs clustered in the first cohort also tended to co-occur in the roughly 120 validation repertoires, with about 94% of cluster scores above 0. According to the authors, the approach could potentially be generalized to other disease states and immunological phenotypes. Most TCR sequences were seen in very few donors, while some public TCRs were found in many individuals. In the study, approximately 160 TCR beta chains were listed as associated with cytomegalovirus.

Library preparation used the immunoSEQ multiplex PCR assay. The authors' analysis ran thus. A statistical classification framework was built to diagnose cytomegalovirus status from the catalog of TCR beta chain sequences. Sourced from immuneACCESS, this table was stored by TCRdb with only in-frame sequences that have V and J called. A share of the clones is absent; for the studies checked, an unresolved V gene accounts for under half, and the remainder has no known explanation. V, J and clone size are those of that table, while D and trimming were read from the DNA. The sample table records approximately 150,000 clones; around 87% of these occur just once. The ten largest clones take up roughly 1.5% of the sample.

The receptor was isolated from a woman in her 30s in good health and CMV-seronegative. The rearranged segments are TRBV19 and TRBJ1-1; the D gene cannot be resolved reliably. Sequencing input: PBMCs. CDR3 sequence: CASSWGAGNTEAFF. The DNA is TGTGCCAGTAGTTGGGGAGCGGGGAACACTGAAGCTTTCTTT. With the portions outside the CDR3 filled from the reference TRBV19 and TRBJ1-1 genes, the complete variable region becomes DGGITQSPKYLFRKEGQNVTLSCEQNLNHDAMYWYRQDPGQGLRLIYYSQIVNDFQKGDIAEGYSVSREKKESFPLTVTSAQKNPTAFYLCASSWGAGNTEAFFGQGTRLTVV.